This T cell receptor beta chain was captured by sequencing in a study of T cell responses to AZD1222 COVID-19 vaccine. The V gene's germline CDR1 is MNHEY and CDR2 SVGAGI. V was pared by 6 bases and J by 0 bases, with 9 bases between. CDR3 size: 13 residues. TCRdb keeps only in-frame clones here, not all; method: immunoSEQ multiplex PCR. The sample holds about 59,000 clones, roughly nine tenths seen once. For this clone: Other DNA sequences in the same sample also yield this CDR3.

The sample here was peripheral blood, taken 28 days after the second AZD1222 dose. The chain carries TRBV6-5 and TRBJ2-7; D uncertain. The TCR was taken from an adult who received the AZD1222 COVID-19 vaccine. The CDR3 coding sequence is TGTGCCAGCAGCGTACCAGGCTCCTACGAGCAGTACTTC. Its translation is CASSVPGSYEQYF.